The present TCR beta chain was sequenced within a study of cytomegalovirus exposure and HLA in healthy donors. PCR amplification relied on 60 Vbeta primers (plus 13 Jbeta primers). The assay was immunoSEQ multiplex PCR, and TCRdb's table has in-frame clones only and misses some. The data show about 83,000 clones, roughly 76% seen once. In the case of this clone: Its target is not known.

Healthy bone marrow donors made up the cohort. Findings of the study overall: A link between a missense DCLRE1C variant and TCR beta V- and J-gene trimming emerged from a later analysis.

Trimming pared 0 bases from V and 0 bases from J, leaving 6 bases between. CDR3 length equals 14 residues. CDR1 and CDR2 from the germline V gene are PRHDT and FYEKMQ (reference sequence). The receptor was derived from a woman in her thirties in good health and CMV-seronegative. This chain connects TRBV13 to TRBJ2-7; D is undetermined. Sequencing used PBMCs. CDR3 sequence: CASSLGRISYEQYF. The CDR3 region has the DNA TGTGCCAGCAGCTTAGGCAGGATCTCCTACGAGCAGTACTTC. Full variable domain (missing parts from reference TRBV13 and TRBJ2-7): AAGVIQSPRHLIKEKRETATLKCYPIPRHDTVYWYQQGPGQDPQFLISFYEKMQSDKGSIPDRFSAQQFSDYHSELNMSSLELGDSALYFCASSLGRISYEQYFGPGTRLTVT.